This T cell receptor (beta chain) appears in the sequencing data of a study of shared clonotypes between healthy human individuals. Assay used: immunoSEQ multiplex PCR; TCRdb lists only in-frame clones, some missing. The data contain approximately 1,000,000 clones, about four fifths of them singletons. Of note for this clone: A much larger clone lies a single base off, so this may be a read error.

V lost 1 base, J lost 0 bases, and 5 bases lay in between. This CDR3 is built from 14 residues. The germline CDR1 and CDR2 sequences are SGHAT and FQDESV (reference sequence). The source is a man younger than 35 in good health. Some clones in this sample may be carry-over from other donors' samples. The chain carries TRBV11-1 and TRBJ2-3; D gene uncertain. Sequences were obtained from memory CD4+ T cells from PBMCs. Subset indicated: CD45RA-negative fraction. The CDR3 is CASSLVGSTDTQYF. The CDR3, as DNA: TGTGCCAGCAGCTTAGTAGGGAGCACAGATACGCAGTATTTT.